These 8 T cell receptor beta chains were all obtained from the same sample, sequenced in a study of shared clonotypes between healthy human individuals. Measured with immunoSEQ multiplex PCR; TCRdb has only the in-frame clones, and not every one. The sample holds roughly 2.4 million clones; almost 96% are singletons and the top ten take over 0.1%. Sequencing used naive CD4+ T cells sorted from blood. The subset denotes: CD45RA+ positively selected. The receptors stem from a man aged 18 to 29 in good health.

The CDR3: CATKDQGLRTEAFF. CDR3 nucleotides: TGTGCCACCAAAGATCAGGGCCTCAGGACTGAAGCTTTCTTT. V gene TRBV27 combines with J gene TRBJ1-1; D is perhaps TRBD1 (5 bases). Germline V lookup: CDR1 MNHEY, CDR2 SMNVEV (reference sequence). V lost 10 bases to trimming and J lost 5 bases, with 20 bases between them. CDR3 length equals 14 residues.

The chain couples TRBV2 to TRBJ1-4; 9 bases are shared with TRBD1. Trimming cost V 5 bases and J 5 bases; bases outside gene matches: 6. The CDR3 loop spans 15 amino acids. Looked up from germline, CDR1 is SNHLY and CDR2 is FYNNEI. DNA for the CDR3: TGTGCCAGCAGTCCCGGACAGGGGAAGAATGAAAAACTGTTTTTT. This encodes CASSPGQGKNEKLFF.

Concerning this clone itself: This CDR3 is also generated by other DNA sequences in the sample. The chain employs TRBV9 and TRBJ2-7, with TRBD1 matching 7 bases. Germline V CDR1 and CDR2: SGDLS, YYNGEE. The CDR3 runs to 13 residues. The ends lost 2 bases at V and 3 bases at J; junction bases unmatched: 2. CDR3 coding DNA: TGTGCCAGCAGCGTTGGACAGGACTACGAGCAGTACTTC. Protein: CASSVGQDYEQYF.

The genes are TRBV5-1 and TRBJ1-1, with D perhaps matching TRBD1 (6 bases). CDR1 and CDR2 from the germline V gene are SGHRS and YFSETQ. This CDR3 spans 13 amino acids. The V end lost 4 bases, the J end lost 1 base, and 8 bases lay between the germline ends. For the CDR3, the DNA is TGCGCCAGCAGCATGGGACAGAACACTGAAGCTTTCTTT. Translating it yields CASSMGQNTEAFF.

This chain joins TRBV7-3 and TRBJ2-4; the D gene is possibly TRBD2 (7 bases). Deletions cut 7 bases from V and 6 bases from J, with 19 bases between. The CDR3 extends over 15 amino acids. Germline CDR1 is SGHTA and CDR2 is FQGTGA. The DNA of the CDR3 is TGTGCCAGCATGGGAGGGGACAACTTGGGAAACATTCAGTACTTC. Translated, it gives CASMGGDNLGNIQYF.

This sequence joins TRBV5-1 and TRBJ2-5; unclear D gene. Germline V gene data show CDR1 as SGHRS and CDR2 as YFSETQ. The CDR3 spans 14 residues. Trimming cost V 0 bases and J 1 base, with 7 bases left between them. CDR3: CASSLGSRQETQYF. CDR3 nucleotide sequence: TGCGCCAGCAGCTTGGGCTCTCGCCAAGAGACCCAGTACTTC.

The chain has TRBV4-1 and TRBJ1-2; a possible D gene is TRBD1 (5 bases). V was clipped by 5 bases and J by 9 bases, with 19 bases between them. The CDR3 runs to 14 residues. Looked up from germline, CDR1 is MGHRA and CDR2 is YSYEKL. CDR3 loop: CASSFGTTLGSYTF. For the CDR3, the DNA is TGCGCCAGCAGCTTTGGGACCACGCTGGGGAGCTACACCTTC.

J is TRBJ2-1 and V is TRBV6-5; D tentatively reads TRBD1 or TRBD2 (5 bases each). Germline-derived CDR1 and CDR2 are MNHEY and SVGAGI. This CDR3 region has 14 residues. The V end was cut by 10 bases, the J end by 5 bases, with 18 bases between. For the CDR3, the DNA is TGTGCCACCATGAGGGGCGGAGCGGACAATGAGCAGTTCTTC. It translates to CATMRGGADNEQFF.